This TCR beta chain came from a study of T-cell reconstitution after alpha-beta-depleted transplantation in children. Preparing the TCRbeta library involved the use of unique molecular identifiers. TCRdb ran MiXCR on the PCR reads and lists one entry per CDR3 protein. Of 500,000 or so distinct CDR3 sequences listed, about 31% were seen once; the top ten hold about 2.3%. The CDR3 spans 14 residues. Germline values: CDR1 KGHDR, CDR2 SFDVKD. Trimming stripped 4 bases from V and 3 bases from J, with 11 bases between. This rearrangement joins TRBV24-1 to TRBJ1-2, with a weak D call TRBD1 (6 bases). This sample comprised PBMCs from the stem cell graft donor, obtained from the stem cell graft. The clonotype was recovered from a human donor who donated a stem cell graft to a child with aplastic anemia. The CDR3 sequence is CATSDIRGDYGYTF. The DNA for the CDR3 is TGTGCCACCAGTGACATCAGGGGCGACTATGGCTACACCTTC.